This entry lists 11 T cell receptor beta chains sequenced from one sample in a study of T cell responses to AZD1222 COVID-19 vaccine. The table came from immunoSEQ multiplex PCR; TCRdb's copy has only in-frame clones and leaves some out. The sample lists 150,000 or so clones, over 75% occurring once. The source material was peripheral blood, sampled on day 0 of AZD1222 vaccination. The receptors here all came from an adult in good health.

CDR3 amino acids: CASSFHLSEAFF. CDR3 sequence (DNA): TGTGCCAGCAGCTTTCATCTATCTGAAGCTTTCTTT. The chain is built from TRBV7-3 and TRBJ1-1; no clear D. V was clipped by 3 bases and J by 6 bases, with 8 bases between them. Germline V gene sequence: CDR1 SGHTA, CDR2 FQGTGA. This CDR3 is built from 12 residues.

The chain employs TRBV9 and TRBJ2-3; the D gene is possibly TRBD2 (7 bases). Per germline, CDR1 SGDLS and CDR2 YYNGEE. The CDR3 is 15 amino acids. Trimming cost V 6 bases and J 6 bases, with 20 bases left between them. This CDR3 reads CASNRGALGGDTQYF. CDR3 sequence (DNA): TGTGCCAGCAACCGGGGGGCATTGGGCGGGGATACGCAGTATTTT.

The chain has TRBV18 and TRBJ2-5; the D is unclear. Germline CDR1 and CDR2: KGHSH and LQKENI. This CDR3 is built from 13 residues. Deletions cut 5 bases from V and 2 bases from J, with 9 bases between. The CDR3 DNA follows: TGTGCCAGCTCAGTGGATCTGCAAGAGACCCAGTACTTC. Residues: CASSVDLQETQYF.

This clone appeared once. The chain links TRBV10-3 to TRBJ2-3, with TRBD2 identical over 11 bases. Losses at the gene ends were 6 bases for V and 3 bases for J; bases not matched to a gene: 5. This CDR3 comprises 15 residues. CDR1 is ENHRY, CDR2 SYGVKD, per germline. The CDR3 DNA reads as TGTGCCATCAGGCTAGCGGGGGGTATTACAGATACGCAGTATTTT. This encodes CAIRLAGGITDTQYF.

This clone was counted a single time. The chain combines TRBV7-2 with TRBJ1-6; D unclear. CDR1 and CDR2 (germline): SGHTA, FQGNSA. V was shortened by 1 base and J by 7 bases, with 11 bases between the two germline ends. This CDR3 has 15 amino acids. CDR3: CASSLVRLGNSPLHF. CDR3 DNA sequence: TGTGCCAGCAGCTTAGTACGGCTTGGAAATTCACCCCTCCACTTT.

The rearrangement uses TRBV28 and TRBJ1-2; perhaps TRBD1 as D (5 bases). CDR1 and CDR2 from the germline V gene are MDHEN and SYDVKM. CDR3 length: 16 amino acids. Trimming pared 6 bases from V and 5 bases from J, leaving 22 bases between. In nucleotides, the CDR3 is TGTGCCAGCAGGTCCGGGGAGCAGGGATTCGTATATGGCTACACCTTC. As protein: CASRSGEQGFVYGYTF.

CDR3 sequence: CASSVGQNYHTDTQYF. The CDR3 DNA follows: TGTGCCAGCAGCGTAGGGCAAAACTATCACACAGATACGCAGTATTTT. The genes are TRBV9 and TRBJ2-3; D unresolved. Trimming pared 0 bases from V and 2 bases from J, leaving 13 bases between. The CDR3 is made up of 16 amino acids. Germline lookup yields CDR1 SGDLS and CDR2 YYNGEE.

This CDR3 is CASSQGGGGTEAFF. The CDR3 DNA reads TGCGCCAGCAGCCAAGGCGGGGGCGGCACTGAAGCTTTCTTT. This chain uses TRBV4-3 with TRBJ1-1; TRBD1 might be the D (6 bases). CDR3 length: 14 amino acids. V was trimmed by 1 base and J by 4 bases, leaving 10 bases between them. CDR1 is LGHNA and CDR2 is YSLEER in the germline V gene.

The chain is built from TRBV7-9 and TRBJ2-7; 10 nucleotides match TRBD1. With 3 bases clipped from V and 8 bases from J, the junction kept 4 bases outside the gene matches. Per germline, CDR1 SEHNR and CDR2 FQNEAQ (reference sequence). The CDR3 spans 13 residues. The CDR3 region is CASSFPDRGKQYF. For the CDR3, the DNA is TGTGCCAGCAGCTTTCCGGACAGGGGGAAGCAGTACTTC. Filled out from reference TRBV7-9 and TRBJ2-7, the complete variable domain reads DTGVSQNPRHKITKRGQNVTFRCDPISEHNRLYWYRQTLGQGPEFLTYFQNEAQLEKSRLLSDRFSAERPKGSFSTLEIQRTEQGDSAMYLCASSFPDRGKQYFGPGTRLTVT.

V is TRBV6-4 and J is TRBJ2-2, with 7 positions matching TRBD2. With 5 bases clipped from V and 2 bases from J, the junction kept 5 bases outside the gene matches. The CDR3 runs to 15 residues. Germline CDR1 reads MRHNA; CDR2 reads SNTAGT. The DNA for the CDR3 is TGTGCCAGCAGTACTCTAGCGGATAACACCGGGGAGCTGTTTTTT. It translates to CASSTLADNTGELFF.

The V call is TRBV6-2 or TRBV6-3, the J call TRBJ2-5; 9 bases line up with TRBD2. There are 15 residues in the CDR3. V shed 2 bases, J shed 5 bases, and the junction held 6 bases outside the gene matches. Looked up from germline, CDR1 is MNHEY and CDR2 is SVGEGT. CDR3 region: CASSYPRGGLETQYF. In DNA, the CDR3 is TGTGCCAGCAGTTACCCGCGGGGGGGCCTTGAGACCCAGTACTTC.